Listed below are T cell receptor beta chains from one sample, sequenced in a study of T cell repertoires in cytomegalovirus infection. TCRdb processed the reads anew with MiXCR; each CDR3 protein has one entry. The sample comprises hundreds of thousands of distinct CDR3 sequences, over 15% of which are singletons, and 8.5% to 10% rests with the top ten. Input material: PBMCs. The receptors were gathered from a human donor in good health (CMV status not recorded). Some clones in this sample may be carry-over from other donors' samples. Both conserved end residues are part of each CDR3. A D gene is named only where the DNA matches it firmly. The size of a clone is reported for some rows only, either as once, few or many, or as a class for expanded clones.

few	TRBV7-2	TRBJ2-2	TRBD2	TGTGCCACCGGACTAGCGGGGGCCCCGGTAAATTCGGGGGAGCTGTTTTTT	CATGLAGAPVNSGELFF
few	TRBV19	TRBJ2-7	NA	TGTGCCAGTAGTCCCAACCGGGAAGGCGAGCAGTACTTC	CASSPNREGEQYF
NA	TRBV12-3/TRBV12-4	TRBJ1-1	NA	TGTGCCAGCAGTTCAGGGGTTGCTTTCTTT	CASSSGVAFF
few	TRBV2	TRBJ2-5	TRBD1	TGTGCCAGCGGTGAAGGACAGGAAGAGACCCAGTACTTC	CASGEGQEETQYF
NA	TRBV20-1	TRBJ1-5	NA	TGCAGTGCTACTGACAGATCCAATCAGCCCCAGCATTTT	CSATDRSNQPQHF
many	TRBV7-2	TRBJ2-2	NA	TGTGCCAGCAGCTTATTAGGTACCGGGGAGCTGTTTTTT	CASSLLGTGELFF
NA	TRBV18	TRBJ2-7	NA	TGTGCCAGCTCACCAGACTCCTACTTATTTGGAAACGAGCAGTACTTC	CASSPDSYLFGNEQYF
NA	TRBV6-6	TRBJ2-5	NA	TGTGCCAGCAACCTGGTTACGGGAACCCAGTACTTC	CASNLVTGTQYF
many	TRBV7-2	TRBJ2-5	NA	TGTGCCAGCAGCTTAGGGGGGCCGAAGACCCAGTACTTC	CASSLGGPKTQYF
NA	TRBV7-9	TRBJ2-5	TRBD2	TGTGCCAGCAGCCCCACGCCGGGGACTAGCGGGAGAGATGGTAGAGAGACCCAGTACTTC	CASSPTPGTSGRDGRETQYF